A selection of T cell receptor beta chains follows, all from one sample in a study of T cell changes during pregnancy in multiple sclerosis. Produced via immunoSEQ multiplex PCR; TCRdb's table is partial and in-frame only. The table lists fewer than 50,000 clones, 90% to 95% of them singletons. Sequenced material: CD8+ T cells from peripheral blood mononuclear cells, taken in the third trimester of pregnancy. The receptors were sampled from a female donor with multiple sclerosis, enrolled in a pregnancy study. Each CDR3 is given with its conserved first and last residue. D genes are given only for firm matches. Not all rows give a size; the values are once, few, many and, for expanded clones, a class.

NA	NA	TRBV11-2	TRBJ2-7	CASTPGGSSYEQYF	TGTGCCAGCACCCCGGGGGGCAGCTCCTACGAGCAGTACTTC
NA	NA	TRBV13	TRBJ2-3	CASSLEFQKTDTQYF	TGTGCCAGCAGCTTAGAATTCCAGAAAACAGATACGCAGTATTTT
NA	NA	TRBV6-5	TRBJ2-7	CASSYSPGDEQYF	TGTGCCAGCAGTTACTCGCCAGGGGACGAGCAGTACTTC
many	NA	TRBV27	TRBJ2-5	CASSLEQGGETQYF	TGTGCCAGCAGTTTGGAACAGGGTGGAGAGACCCAGTACTTC
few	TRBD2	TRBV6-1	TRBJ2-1	CASSEGWGLASNEQFF	TGTGCCAGCAGTGAAGGTTGGGGACTAGCGTCAAATGAGCAGTTCTTC
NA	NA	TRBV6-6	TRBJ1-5	CASSLSGVGQPQHF	TGTGCCAGCAGTTTGAGCGGGGTCGGTCAGCCCCAGCATTTT
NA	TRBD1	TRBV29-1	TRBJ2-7	CSVQLRDRGVYEQYF	TGCAGCGTTCAACTCCGGGACAGGGGTGTCTACGAGCAGTACTTC
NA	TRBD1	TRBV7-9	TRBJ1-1	CASSPPGQGSMNTEAFF	TGTGCCAGCAGCCCTCCGGGACAGGGCTCAATGAACACTGAAGCTTTCTTT
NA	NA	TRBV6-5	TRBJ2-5	CASSSLHSQETQYF	TGTGCCAGCAGCTCCCTGCACAGCCAAGAGACCCAGTACTTC
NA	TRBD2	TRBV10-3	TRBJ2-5	CAISEETSGIGETQYF	TGTGCCATCAGTGAGGAGACTAGCGGGATCGGAGAGACCCAGTACTTC
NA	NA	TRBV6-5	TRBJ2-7	CASSPFTSGDYEQYF	TGTGCCAGCAGTCCCTTCACGTCCGGGGACTACGAGCAGTACTTC
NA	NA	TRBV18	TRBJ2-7	CASSPGSQARYEQYF	TGTGCCAGCTCACCTGGGTCTCAGGCCCGCTACGAGCAGTACTTC
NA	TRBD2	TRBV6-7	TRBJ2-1	CASSYQTSGRPCYNEQFF	TGTGCCAGCAGTTACCAAACTAGCGGGAGGCCTTGCTACAATGAGCAGTTCTTC
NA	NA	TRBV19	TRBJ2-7	CASSMGGAYHEQYF	TGTGCCAGTAGTATGGGGGGGGCCTACCACGAGCAGTACTTC
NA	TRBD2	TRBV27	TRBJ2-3	CASSPNSLSGYTQYF	TGTGCCAGCAGTCCCAATTCCCTTAGCGGGTATACGCAGTATTTT
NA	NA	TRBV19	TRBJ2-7	CASSSSGQGPYEQYF	TGTGCCAGTAGTAGTAGCGGCCAAGGGCCCTACGAGCAGTACTTC
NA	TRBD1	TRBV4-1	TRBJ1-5	CASSQVLTDRGQPQHF	TGCGCCAGCAGCCAAGTTCTTACGGACAGGGGTCAGCCCCAGCATTTT
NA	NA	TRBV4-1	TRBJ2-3	CASSQEDFPDTQYF	TGCGCCAGCAGCCAAGAGGACTTCCCAGATACGCAGTATTTT
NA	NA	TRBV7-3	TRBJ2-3	CASSRHADTQYF	TGTGCCAGCAGCCGACACGCAGATACGCAGTATTTT
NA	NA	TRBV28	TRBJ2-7	CASSLTGRVDEQYF	TGTGCCAGCAGTTTAACAGGGAGGGTCGACGAGCAGTACTTC
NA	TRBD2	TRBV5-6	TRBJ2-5	CASSLAGGTQYF	TGTGCCAGCAGCTTGGCGGGGGGGACCCAGTACTTC
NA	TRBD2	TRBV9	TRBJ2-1	CASSVGGLAGYNEQFF	TGTGCCAGCAGCGTAGGGGGACTAGCGGGGTACAATGAGCAGTTCTTC
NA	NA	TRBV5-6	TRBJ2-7	CASSWRGPYEQYF	TGTGCCAGCAGCTGGCGAGGCCCCTACGAGCAGTACTTC
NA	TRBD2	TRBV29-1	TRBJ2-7	CSVGTKYEQYF	TGCAGCGTCGGGACTAAGTACGAGCAGTACTTC
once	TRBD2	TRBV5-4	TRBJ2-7	CASSPRLAGSSNYEQYF	TGTGCCAGCAGCCCGCGACTAGCGGGATCTTCAAACTACGAGCAGTACTTC
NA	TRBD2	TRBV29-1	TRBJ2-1	CSVASGSYNEQFF	TGCAGCGTTGCAAGCGGGAGTTACAATGAGCAGTTCTTC
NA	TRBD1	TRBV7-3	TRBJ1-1	CASSPGGQEDTEAFF	TGTGCCAGCAGCCCAGGGGGGCAGGAGGACACTGAAGCTTTCTTT
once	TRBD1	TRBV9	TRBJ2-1	CASSVEGQGPIF	TGTGCCAGCAGCGTAGAGGGACAGGGGCCCATCTTC
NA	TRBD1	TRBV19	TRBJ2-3	CASRDRLNTQYF	TGTGCCAGTAGGGACAGGCTAAATACGCAGTATTTT
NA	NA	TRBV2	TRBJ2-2	CASRRENTGELFF	TGTGCCAGCAGACGGGAGAACACCGGGGAGCTGTTTTTT
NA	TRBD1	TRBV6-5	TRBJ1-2	CASSYGTANYGYTF	TGTGCCAGCAGTTACGGGACAGCTAACTATGGCTACACCTTC
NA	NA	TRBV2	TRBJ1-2	CASSSTPVQNYGYTF	TGTGCCAGCAGTAGTACCCCCGTCCAGAACTATGGCTACACCTTC
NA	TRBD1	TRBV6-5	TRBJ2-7	CASSYGTVHSYEQYF	TGTGCCAGCAGTTACGGGACAGTACACTCCTACGAGCAGTACTTC
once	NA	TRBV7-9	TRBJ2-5	CASSYPVETQYF	TGTGCCAGCAGCTATCCTGTGGAGACCCAGTACTTC